This T cell receptor beta chain was observed in a study of regulatory T cells in long-lasting Graves disease. Study-level results: TRBV28, TRBJ1-2 and TRBJ2-5 emerged as the favored segments in persistent disease.

The sample's time point: persistent/refractory GD, antithyroid drugs over 5 years with positive TRAb. The TCR library was made from RNA extracted from PBMCs. An endocrinology unit in Xi'an, China, supplied the patients. V was pared by 6 bases and J by 2 bases, with 7 bases of the junction left unmatched. The CDR3 sequence is 15 residues long. CDR1 and CDR2 from the germline V gene are SGDLS and YYNGEE. To make TCR beta libraries, researchers used iRepertoire HTBI primers and Arm-PCR of CDR3 regions. TCRdb re-called the multiplex PCR reads with MiXCR, one entry per CDR3 protein. The repertoire consists of roughly 470,000 distinct CDR3 sequences, with around 21% occurring once and the leading ten covering less than 9%. This clonotype was counted between two and nine times. What it binds is not known.

The starting material was peripheral blood mononuclear cells (PBMCs), obtained when the disease was refractory, from a patient treated with antithyroid drugs. The rearrangement joins TRBV9 to TRBJ2-2; 7 nucleotides line up with TRBD1. This sequence originates from a female donor with Graves disease. The CDR3 protein is CASTGWTGNTGELFF. The DNA for the CDR3 is TGTGCCAGCACCGGGTGGACAGGCAACACCGGGGAGCTGTTTTTT.